Presented here are 7 T cell receptor beta chains from one specimen sequenced in a study of identical twins. Using its own MiXCR run on the 5' RACE reads, TCRdb lists one record per CDR3 protein. The repertoire holds roughly 700,000 distinct CDR3 sequences, with about 9.4% as singletons. The sample was also linked to a second study, of yellow fever vaccine responses in identical twins.

The sequencing input was PBMCs. These TCRs come from a woman aged 18-29 years in good health.

The sample holds many counts of this clonotype. The junction departs from germline at one end; a sequencing error may be responsible. The V call is TRBV11-2, the J call TRBJ2-3; weak D call: TRBD1 (5 bases). This CDR3 is built from 11 residues. CDR1 is SGHAT and CDR2 is FQNNGV in the germline V gene. The CDR3 loop reads CASSLSRVKDF. The DNA of the CDR3 is TGTGCCAGCAGCTTATCCAGGGTAAAGGATTTT. The full variable domain, completed using reference TRBV11-2 and TRBJ2-3, is EAGVAQSPRYKIIEKRQSVAFWCNPISGHATLYWYQQILGQGPKLLIQFQNNGVVDDSQLPKDRFSAERLKGVDSTLKIQPAKLEDSAVYLCASSLSRVKDFGPGTRLTVL.

Only a few counts were recorded for this clonotype. This chain joins TRBV7-8 and TRBJ2-3; D assignment may be TRBD1 or TRBD2 (5 bases each). This CDR3 has 15 amino acids. The V gene's germline CDR1 is SGHVS and CDR2 FQNEAQ. Trimming left V 2 bases short and J 0 bases short, with 9 bases between. CDR3 in DNA: TGTGCCAGCAGCTTAAAGTGGGGGAGCACAGATACGCAGTATTTT. Amino acid sequence: CASSLKWGSTDTQYF. Full variable domain (rest looked up from reference TRBV7-8 and TRBJ2-3): GAGVSQSPRYKVAKRGQDVALRCDPISGHVSLFWYQQALGQGPEFLTYFQNEAQLDKSGLPSDRFFAERPEGSVSTLKIQRTQQEDSAVYLCASSLKWGSTDTQYFGPGTRLTVL.

The rearrangement uses TRBV7-3 and TRBJ2-3, with D maybe TRBD1 (5 bases). Looked up from germline, CDR1 is SGHTA and CDR2 is FQGTGA. V was clipped by 3 bases and J by 0 bases, with 10 bases between them. This CDR3 has 15 amino acids. In DNA, the CDR3 is TGTGCCAGCAGCTTTGACAGAACTAGCACAGATACGCAGTATTTT. Translation: CASSFDRTSTDTQYF.

Many counts were recorded for this clonotype. The chain uses TRBV27 and TRBJ2-3; no definite D call. V lost 1 base, J lost 1 base, and 6 bases lay in between. The CDR3 extends over 14 amino acids. The V gene's germline CDR1 is MNHEY and CDR2 SMNVEV (reference sequence). CDR3 in DNA: TGTGCCAGCAGTTTATTCTCGGGCACAGATACGCAGTATTTT. Residues: CASSLFSGTDTQYF.

V and J are TRBV20-1 and TRBJ1-6; D may be TRBD1 (6 bases). The CDR3 loop spans 14 amino acids. V was trimmed by 5 bases and J by 10 bases, leaving 18 bases between them. Germline V gives CDR1 DFQATT, CDR2 SNEGSKA (reference sequence). CDR3 nucleotide sequence: TGCAGTGCTTTCTTAAGACAAAGGGGGTCACCCCTCCACTTT. It translates to CSAFLRQRGSPLHF.

This clonotype has just a few counts. This chain joins TRBV11-2 and TRBJ1-5, with 9 positions matching TRBD1. Losses at the gene ends were 4 bases for V and 4 bases for J; bases not matched to a gene: 5. This CDR3 contains 15 residues. From germline, CDR1 is SGHAT and CDR2 FQNNGV. CDR3 nucleotide sequence: TGTGCCAGCAGCTCTACCGGGACAGGGAATCAGCCCCAGCATTTT. Its translation is CASSSTGTGNQPQHF.

Ten or more counts support this clonotype. The chain employs TRBV7-6 and TRBJ1-4, with TRBD1 as a possible D gene (5 bases). In germline, CDR1 is SGHVS, CDR2 FNYEAQ. The V gene lost 0 bases and the J gene lost 6 bases, with 11 bases spanning the gap. This CDR3 is built from 15 residues. CDR3 region: CASSLAGRWHEKLFF. The CDR3 DNA reads TGTGCCAGCAGCTTAGCGGGACGGTGGCATGAAAAACTGTTTTTT.